The 15 T cell receptor gamma chains listed next were all sequenced from one sample in a study of γδ T cells in repeated Plasmodium falciparum infection. TCRdb reapplied CATT to the multiplex PCR reads. The sample shows around 24,000 gamma-chain clones, less than 3.5% of them seen only once. Gammadelta T cells were flow-sorted from PBMC into Vgamma9/Vdelta2+ and Vdelta2-negative populations for bulk analysis. The material sequenced was gamma-delta T cells from blood. The receptors here all came from a pool of human donors (malaria-infected and uninfected, not separated).

Comment on this clone: No DNA is shown, since the ends of the CDR3 on it are uncertain; the CDR3 is the one TCRdb lists. Called V gene: TRGV5; the J gene was not called. The germline V gene has CDR1 VINAFY and CDR2 YDVSNSKD. The CDR3 length is 20 residues, termini included. This CDR3 is CATWDNLNYYRNSLAVEQHF.

This clone was detected only a few times. A read error likely explains why the TCRdb protein, taken from a much larger clone, differs from this DNA's translation at residue 3; the protein shown is translated from the DNA. V usage is TRGV2 and J usage is TRGJP2. The germline CDR1 and CDR2 sequences are EGSNGY and YDSYNSKV. This CDR3 spans 14 amino acids. The chain's CDR3 is CASWDGSSDWIKTF. The CDR3 DNA sequence: TGTGCCTCCTGGGACGGAAGTAGTGATTGGATCAAGACGTTT.

This clone was found a few times. The translation of this DNA and the TCRdb protein of a much larger clone differ at residue 4, probably owing to a read error; the protein shown here is translated from the DNA. This same CDR3 is encoded by further DNA sequences in the sample. The chain couples TRGV9 to TRGJP. TCRdb records no J gene; here it was assigned by comparing the DNA to germline. The V gene's germline CDR1 is GITISATS and CDR2 ISYDGTV (reference sequence). This CDR3 region has 18 residues. The DNA for the CDR3 is TGTGCCTTGAGGGAGGTTATTCGGCAAGAGTTGGGCAAAAAAATCAAGGTATTT. Its protein is CALREVIRQELGKKIKVF.

This clone was found a few times. The protein that TCRdb holds for this DNA derives from a much larger clone and differs from the translated DNA at residue 6, which likely indicates a read error; the protein shown here is translated from the DNA. The chain combines TRGV4 with TRGJ1 or TRGJ2. In the absence of a J gene in TCRdb, the DNA was matched to germline to assign it here. This CDR3 region has 14 residues. After removal of 3 bases from V and 12 bases from J, the junction contained 17 bases not matched to a gene. Per the germline V gene, CDR1 is EGSTGY and CDR2 is YDSYTSSV. The DNA of the CDR3 is TGTGCCACCTGGGATATGGAAGTCGGAAGGCGGAAACTCTTT. It codes for CATWDMEVGRRKLF.

This clone was counted at least ten times. This may be a read error: a much more frequent sequence differs by one nucleotide. The chain has TRGV2 and TRGJ1 or TRGJ2. The CDR3 length is 14 residues. Germline V lookup: CDR1 EGSNGY, CDR2 YDSYNSKV. V shed 0 bases and J 3 bases; nucleotides not matched to a gene: 5. The DNA for the CDR3 is TGTGCCACCTGGGACGGGAAGATTTATTATAAGAAACTCTTT. Translation gives CATWDGKIYYKKLF.

Many counts were recorded for this clone. V and J are TRGV9 and TRGJ1 or TRGJ2. Germline-derived CDR1 and CDR2 are GITISATS and ISYDGTV (reference sequence). The V gene end was trimmed by 2 bases and the J gene end by 5 bases; junction bases not matched to a gene: 12. The CDR3 has 15 amino acids. CDR3 sequence (DNA): TGTGCCTTGTGGGAGGGCCCAGCCCACAATTATAAGAAACTCTTT. It yields the protein CALWEGPAHNYKKLF.

This clone has ten or more counts. A read error is possible here, since a much larger clone lies one base away. The chain joins TRGV2 to TRGJ1 or TRGJ2. Germline CDR1 EGSNGY, CDR2 YDSYNSKV. V shed 0 bases, J shed 2 bases, and the junction held 7 bases outside the gene matches. This CDR3 spans 15 amino acids. The DNA for the CDR3 is TGTGCCACCTGGGACGGGCCGAGCCATTATTATAAGAAACTCTTT. It translates to CATWDGPSHYYKKLF.

This clone was seen ten or more times. This DNA translates differently at residue 4 from the TCRdb protein, which is that of a much larger clone; a read error is likely, and the protein shown is the DNA's own translation. The chain employs TRGV2 and TRGJ1 or TRGJ2. V shed 7 bases and J 5 bases; nucleotides not matched to a gene: 8. The germline gives CDR1 EGSNGY, CDR2 YDSYNSKV. This CDR3 has 12 residues. CDR3 region: CATCDMDYKKLF. DNA of the CDR3: TGTGCCACCTGTGACATGGATTATAAGAAACTCTTT.

This clone was observed many times. TCRdb's protein, taken from a much larger clone, differs from this DNA's translation at residue 10, likely owing to a read error; the protein displayed comes from the DNA. The V gene is TRGV9, the J gene TRGJ1 or TRGJ2. The J gene comes from matching the DNA to germline here; TCRdb lacks it. The germline CDR1 and CDR2 sequences are GITISATS and ISYDGTV (reference sequence). This CDR3 comprises 14 residues. CDR3 loop: CALWEGRNYHKKLF. In nucleotides, the CDR3 is TGTGCCTTGTGGGAGGGCCGAAATTATCATAAGAAACTCTTT.

This clone was detected many times. The protein TCRdb gives is from a much larger clone and does not agree with this DNA's translation at residue 11, likely a read error; the protein shown here comes from the DNA. V is TRGV9 and J is TRGJP. Here the J gene was assigned by germline matching of the DNA, as TCRdb has none. Per germline, CDR1 GITISATS and CDR2 ISYDGTV (reference sequence). The CDR3 runs 17 residues. CDR3 DNA sequence: TGTGCCTTGTGGGAATTCTTGAAAGAGTTGAGCAAAAAAATCAAGGTATTT. Amino acids: CALWEFLKELSKKIKVF.

This clone was seen at least ten times. Since a far larger clone is one base different, this is likely a read error. Other DNA sequences in this specimen translate into the identical CDR3. The genes are TRGV9 and TRGJ1 or TRGJ2. The CDR3 length is 12 residues. CDR1 is GITISATS, CDR2 ISYDGTV, per germline (reference sequence). The CDR3 DNA reads as TGTGCCCTGTGGGAGGTCTCTTATAAGAAACTCTTT. Its translation: CALWEVSYKKLF.

This clone was found a few times. TCRdb records a much larger clone's protein for this DNA, with a difference at residue 8 that likely arises from a read error; the protein given is the translation of the DNA. The gene calls are TRGV9 and TRGJ1 or TRGJ2. Since TCRdb gives no J gene, matching the DNA to germline was used here to assign it. The V and J ends lost 0 bases and 8 bases, in that order; junction bases with no gene match: 7. Germline-derived CDR1 and CDR2 are GITISATS and ISYDGTV (reference sequence). The CDR3 contains 13 residues. The CDR3 nucleotides are TGTGCCTTGTGGGAGGTGATGGGGAATAAGAAACTCTTT. Protein sequence: CALWEVMGNKKLF.

In this sample, this clone is medium-sized (0.01 to 0.1%). The sample carries other DNA sequences with the same CDR3. V gene TRGV9 combines with J gene TRGJP. The germline V gene has CDR1 GITISATS and CDR2 ISYDGTV (reference sequence). Trimming at V came to 0 bases and at J to 7 bases, leaving 3 bases not matched to a gene. The CDR3 consists of 16 residues. CDR3 amino acids: CALWEVTELGKKIKVF. The CDR3 bases are TGTGCCTTGTGGGAGGTGACGGAGTTGGGCAAAAAAATCAAGGTATTT.

This clone was recorded many times. The genes are TRGV4 and TRGJ1 or TRGJ2. The CDR3 totals 13 residues. Germline V gene sequence: CDR1 EGSTGY, CDR2 YDSYTSSV. Germline trimming cut 3 bases from V and 8 bases from J; bases unmatched to any gene: 10. This chain's CDR3 is CATWDNREDKKLF. The CDR3 DNA sequence: TGTGCCACCTGGGATAATCGGGAAGATAAGAAACTCTTT.

This clone was observed at least ten times. CDR3 bases: TGTGCCACCTGGGACAGACTTTATAAGAAACTCTTT. Translated: CATWDRLYKKLF. The chain joins TRGV5 to TRGJ1 or TRGJ2. The trim removed 1 base at V and 6 bases at J, leaving 3 bases unmatched. Germline CDR1 and CDR2: VINAFY and YDVSNSKD. This CDR3 region has 12 residues.